Below are 13 T cell receptor beta chains sequenced from a single sample in a study of T-cell memory formation after mild COVID-19. Each CDR3 protein gets one entry after TCRdb re-called the 5' RACE reads with MiXCR. The sample includes 250,000 to 300,000 distinct CDR3 sequences, more than 15% of them seen just once. Material for sequencing was PBMCs or a T cell subset sorted from them (not recorded which). Receptors were obtained from a young man who had mild COVID-19 (a few samples of this study predate the infection). Cell type and time point are not known.

The DNA for the CDR3 is TGTGCCAGCAGCCGCGGGACTAGCGGGGGGGCAGAGACCCAGTACTTC. It codes for CASSRGTSGGAETQYF. The chain links TRBV12-3 or TRBV12-4 to TRBJ2-5, with 16 bases identical to TRBD2. The CDR3 consists of 16 residues. The J segment lost 4 bases and the V segment lost 6 bases, leaving 5 bases of the junction unmatched.

This clonotype was seen a few times. This rearrangement joins TRBV18 to TRBJ2-3, with 9 positions matching TRBD1. In germline, CDR1 is KGHSH, CDR2 LQKENI. The CDR3 contains 15 residues. Unmatched junction bases numbered 7, after V lost 6 bases and J lost 3 bases. The CDR3 protein is CASSRNGQGTDTQYF. In DNA, the CDR3 is TGTGCCAGCTCCCGCAATGGACAGGGGACAGATACGCAGTATTTT.

This clonotype came up a few times. The chain is built from TRBV6-2 or TRBV6-3 and TRBJ2-7; TRBD1 matches at 7 bases. V lost 8 bases, J lost 0 bases, and 10 bases stayed unmatched. CDR3 length: 15 residues. Germline CDR1 is MNHEY and CDR2 is SVGEGT. CDR3 sequence reads: CASSLPGTASYEQYF. DNA for the CDR3: TGTGCCAGCTCCCTACCCGGGACAGCCTCCTACGAGCAGTACTTC.

This clonotype was counted between two and nine times. The chain uses TRBV6-4 and TRBJ2-7; the D gene is possibly TRBD1 (5 bases). V lost 8 bases to trimming and J lost 6 bases, with 29 bases between them. Germline values: CDR1 MRHNA, CDR2 SNTAGT. The CDR3 runs 17 residues. DNA of the CDR3: TGTGCCAGCGATAATGGAAGGGGCGCGAAACAAGGTAGCGAGCAGTACTTC. It codes for CASDNGRGAKQGSEQYF.

This sequence joins TRBV30 and TRBJ2-1; 8 bases align to TRBD1. The CDR3 spans 12 residues. From germline, CDR1 is GTSNPN and CDR2 SVGIG (reference sequence). V lost 5 bases, J lost 9 bases, and 6 bases stayed unmatched. CDR3 DNA sequence: TGTGCCTGGCGACAGGGGAAGGGTGAGCAGTTCTTC. Protein product: CAWRQGKGEQFF.

This clonotype turned up a few times. J is TRBJ2-7 and V is TRBV4-3, with D uncertain. This CDR3 is 15 amino acids long. V lost 0 bases, J lost 3 bases, and 12 bases lay in between. Germline CDR1 reads LGHNA; CDR2 reads YSLEER. CDR3 DNA sequence: TGCGCCAGCAGCCAAGAGGTAGTCCTATACTACGAGCAGTACTTC. The encoded protein is CASSQEVVLYYEQYF.

This clonotype was counted many times. This rearrangement joins TRBV6-2 or TRBV6-3 to TRBJ2-3; 7 bases align to TRBD2. V was clipped by 7 bases and J by 2 bases; unmatched bases: 9. The CDR3 sequence is 15 residues long. In germline, CDR1 is MNHEY, CDR2 SVGEGT. DNA of the CDR3: TGTGCCAGCACTCACGGGCTAGCGGACACAGATACGCAGTATTTT. Its protein product is CASTHGLADTDTQYF.

This clonotype was found many times. V gene TRBV29-1 combines with J gene TRBJ2-7; either TRBD1 or TRBD2 may supply D (5 bases each). The CDR3 has 12 residues. CDR1 SQVTM and CDR2 ANQGSEA come from the germline V gene. Trimming left V 4 bases short and J 5 bases short, with 12 bases between. The DNA for the CDR3 is TGCAGCGTTGGCTGGCGAGGGGACGAGCAGTACTTC. Translation gives CSVGWRGDEQYF.

This clonotype was observed a few times. V usage is TRBV27 and J usage is TRBJ2-2, with 7 bases that match TRBD1. CDR1 and CDR2 from the germline V gene are MNHEY and SMNVEV (reference sequence). The CDR3 runs 13 residues. Trimming took 5 bases from V and 8 from J; bases not matched to a gene: 5. For the CDR3, the DNA is TGTGCCAGCAGTACTAGGGGGCGGGGGGAGCTGTTTTTT. This encodes CASSTRGRGELFF.

In its sample, this clonotype was seen a few times. This chain links TRBV5-4 with TRBJ1-1; D is perhaps TRBD1 (5 bases). Germline CDR1 SGHNT, CDR2 YYREEE (reference sequence). The CDR3 totals 14 residues. V lost 0 bases, J lost 4 bases, and 10 bases lay in between. The DNA of the CDR3 is TGTGCCAGCAGCTTGGCAGGGTTGGGCACTGAAGCTTTCTTT. This sequence encodes CASSLAGLGTEAFF. The whole variable domain, filled in from reference TRBV5-4 and TRBJ1-1, reads ETGVTQSPTHLIKTRGQQVTLRCSSQSGHNTVSWYQQALGQGPQFIFQYYREEENGRGNFPPRFSGLQFPNYSSELNVNALELDDSALYLCASSLAGLGTEAFFGQGTRLTVV.

The gene calls are TRBV15 and TRBJ1-4, with D possibly being TRBD1 (6 bases). V was trimmed by 2 bases and J by 8 bases, leaving 15 bases between them. CDR1 is LNHNV and CDR2 is YYDKDF in the germline V gene (reference sequence). CDR3 length: 15 residues. CDR3 region: CATSRSRQDGEKLFF. CDR3 in DNA: TGTGCCACCAGCAGATCCCGACAGGACGGGGAAAAACTGTTTTTT.

The V call is TRBV19, the J call TRBJ2-2, with 12 bases fitting TRBD1. Germline CDR1 is LNHDA and CDR2 is SQIVND (reference sequence). The length of the CDR3 is 18 residues. Germline trimming cut 5 bases from V and 4 bases from J; bases unmatched to any gene: 11. CDR3 in amino acids: CASSGDRDRGRRTGELFF. Here the CDR3 DNA reads TGTGCCAGTAGTGGGGACCGGGACAGGGGGCGACGCACCGGGGAGCTGTTTTTT.

The CDR3 is CASSLEAGNTIYF. Written as DNA, the CDR3 is TGTGCCAGCAGCTTAGAGGCGGGAAACACCATATATTTT. The chain links TRBV7-9 to TRBJ1-3, with D uncertain. The CDR3 is 13 residues long. Trimming removed 1 base from V and 4 bases from J, with 5 bases in between. Germline loops: CDR1 SEHNR, CDR2 FQNEAQ (reference sequence).